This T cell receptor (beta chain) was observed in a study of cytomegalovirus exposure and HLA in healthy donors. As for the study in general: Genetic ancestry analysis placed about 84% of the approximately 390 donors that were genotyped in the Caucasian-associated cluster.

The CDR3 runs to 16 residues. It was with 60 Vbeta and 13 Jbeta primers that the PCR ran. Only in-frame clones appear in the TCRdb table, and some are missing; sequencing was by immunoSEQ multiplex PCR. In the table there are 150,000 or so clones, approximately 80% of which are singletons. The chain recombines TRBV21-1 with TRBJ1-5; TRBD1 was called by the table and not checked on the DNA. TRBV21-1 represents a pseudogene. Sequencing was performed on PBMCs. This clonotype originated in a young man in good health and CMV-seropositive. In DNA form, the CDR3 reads TGTGCCAGCAGCAATGGGTCTGGACAGGGCAATCAGCCCCAGCATTTT. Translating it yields CASSNGSGQGNQPQHF.